The 25 T cell receptor beta chains given below trace back to one sample, sequenced in a study of blood T cells in healthy people across ages. With a J-beta primer mix and a sample-barcoded 5' primer, a second PCR ran about 7 to 12 cycles. Each CDR3 protein gets one entry after TCRdb re-called the 5' RACE reads with MiXCR. The sample lists about 1.6 million distinct CDR3 sequences, roughly 30% occurring once. The sequenced material came from blood. Receptor source: a woman in her thirties in good health.

This sequence joins TRBV4-1 and TRBJ2-3, with no clear D. Germline-derived CDR1 and CDR2 are MGHRA and YSYEKL. Trimming stripped 0 bases from V and 10 bases from J, with 11 bases between. The CDR3 is 13 amino acids. The CDR3: CASSQEEGLAQYF. The CDR3 nucleotides read TGCGCCAGCAGCCAAGAGGAAGGGTTGGCGCAGTATTTT.

Notes on this clonotype: One end of the junction varies from germline; a read error may be responsible. The CDR3 sequence is CATSSGGGEKLFF. In DNA form, the CDR3 reads TGCGCCACCAGTAGTGGCGGTGGTGAAAAACTGTTTTTT. The V call is TRBV24-1, the J call TRBJ1-4; D gene uncertain. There are 13 residues in the CDR3. Per the germline V gene, CDR1 is KGHDR and CDR2 is SFDVKD.

This clonotype was counted a few times. This chain links TRBV4-1 with TRBJ2-7, with TRBD1 identical over 8 bases. CDR1 is MGHRA and CDR2 is YSYEKL in the germline V gene. The V gene end was trimmed by 4 bases and the J gene end by 2 bases; junction bases not matched to a gene: 7. This CDR3 comprises 15 residues. CDR3 amino acids: CASSLEPTGAYEQYF. The CDR3 DNA is TGCGCCAGCAGCCTTGAACCGACAGGGGCCTACGAGCAGTACTTC.

The rearrangement uses TRBV7-2 and TRBJ2-3, with TRBD2 identical over 7 bases. The CDR3 totals 14 residues. Per the germline V gene, CDR1 is SGHTA and CDR2 is FQGNSA. V shed 7 bases and J 5 bases; nucleotides not matched to a gene: 9. DNA for the CDR3: TGTGCCAGCACCCCTCGACTAGCTATAGATACGCAGTATTTT. Amino acids: CASTPRLAIDTQYF.

The V and J genes are TRBV6-5 and TRBJ1-2, with D tentatively TRBD1 (5 bases). Trimming stripped 5 bases from V and 6 bases from J, with 13 bases between. CDR3 length: 13 residues. Germline V gene sequence: CDR1 MNHEY, CDR2 SVGAGI. The CDR3 bases are TGTGCCAGCAGTCGGATGGGGGGGGATGGCTACACCTTC. Encoded protein: CASSRMGGDGYTF.

The chain joins TRBV20-1 to TRBJ2-5, with 10 bases matching TRBD2. V lost 2 bases and J lost 2; bases outside the gene matches: 5. The CDR3 has 15 amino acids. The germline V gene encodes CDR1 DFQATT and CDR2 SNEGSKA (reference sequence). As DNA, the CDR3 is TGCAGTGCTAGACTCTTAGCGGGGGGTCAAGAGACCCAGTACTTC. Its protein product is CSARLLAGGQETQYF.

The chain carries TRBV7-9 and TRBJ2-1; 7 bases agree with TRBD1. The CDR3 runs to 15 residues. J was trimmed by 9 bases and V by 0 bases; bases with no gene match: 8. Germline V gene sequence: CDR1 SEHNR, CDR2 FQNEAQ (reference sequence). CDR3 residues: CASSLAEGASAEQFF. The CDR3 region has the DNA TGTGCCAGCAGCTTAGCCGAGGGGGCATCCGCTGAGCAGTTCTTC.

This clonotype appeared once. J is TRBJ2-7 and V is TRBV5-1; perhaps TRBD1 as D (5 bases). The V and J ends lost 4 bases and 2 bases respectively, with 10 bases between them. Germline-derived CDR1 and CDR2 are SGHRS and YFSETQ. This CDR3 is 13 amino acids long. The DNA for the CDR3 is TGCGCCAGCAGCGACAGTCAAACCTACGAGCAGTACTTC. Translating it yields CASSDSQTYEQYF.

This chain uses TRBV27 with TRBJ2-7, with TRBD1 identical over 7 bases. The V and J ends lost 4 bases and 11 bases, in that order; junction bases with no gene match: 11. Germline V gene data show CDR1 as MNHEY and CDR2 as SMNVEV (reference sequence). CDR3 length: 13 residues. CDR3 bases: TGTGCCAGCAGTTCAGACTCCGGGACAGTGAAGTACTTC. Residues: CASSSDSGTVKYF.

The V and J genes are TRBV27 and TRBJ2-1, with TRBD2 matching 7 bases. Germline CDR1 and CDR2: MNHEY and SMNVEV (reference sequence). V was clipped by 11 bases and J by 0 bases; unmatched bases: 7. The CDR3 is 14 amino acids. The CDR3 DNA reads as TGTGCCTGTCAAACGGGGGGCTCCTACAATGAGCAGTTCTTC. Its translation: CACQTGGSYNEQFF.

This clonotype was counted only a few times. The genes are TRBV7-6 and TRBJ1-6; weak D call: TRBD1 (5 bases). This CDR3 has 16 amino acids. Germline V gene sequence: CDR1 SGHVS, CDR2 FNYEAQ. V was shortened by 4 bases and J by 10 bases, with 20 bases between the two germline ends. The CDR3 here is CASSYGSTGSGSPLHF. DNA of the CDR3: TGTGCCAGCAGCTACGGGTCAACCGGCTCAGGGTCACCCCTCCACTTT.

The chain links TRBV30 to TRBJ2-4; a possible D gene is TRBD1 (6 bases). Trimming cost V 5 bases and J 6 bases, with 11 bases left between them. The CDR3 extends over 12 amino acids. Looked up from germline, CDR1 is GTSNPN and CDR2 is SVGIG (reference sequence). CDR3 loop: CAWGGSANIQYF. The CDR3 DNA reads as TGTGCCTGGGGGGGCAGTGCAAACATTCAGTACTTC.

In regard to this clonotype: A much larger clone is a single base away; this may be a read error. This chain links TRBV29-1 with TRBJ2-7; TRBD2 matches 15 bases. Germline values: CDR1 SQVTM, CDR2 ANQGSEA. The CDR3 extends over 15 amino acids. The CDR3 coding sequence is TGCGGCGTTGTCTCGGGACTAGCGGGAGGATACGAGCAGTACTTC. Residues: CGVVSGLAGGYEQYF.

J is TRBJ2-4 and V is TRBV3-1; D tentatively fits TRBD1 or TRBD2 (5 bases each). This CDR3 is 16 amino acids long. Trimming shortened V by 4 bases and J by 13 bases, and 26 bases separated the two germline ends. The germline V gene encodes CDR1 LGHDT and CDR2 YNNKEL (reference sequence). The CDR3 is CASSLGHNPTFWEQYF. The CDR3 bases are TGTGCCAGCAGCCTCGGACATAACCCTACCTTCTGGGAGCAGTACTTC. Full variable domain (missing parts from reference TRBV3-1 and TRBJ2-4): DTAVSQTPKYLVTQMGNDKSIKCEQNLGHDTMYWYKQDSKKFLKIMFSYNNKELIINETVPNRFSPKSPDKAHLNLHINSLELGDSAVYFCASSLGHNPTFWEQYFGAGTRLSVL.

This clonotype was seen only a few times. The chain carries TRBV5-5 and TRBJ1-5; D gene unclear. Germline CDR1 and CDR2: SGHKS and YYEKEE (reference sequence). V lost 0 bases and J lost 2, with 6 bases in between. The CDR3 is made up of 14 amino acids. In nucleotides, the CDR3 is TGTGCCAGCAGCTTGGCGGACGGCAATCAGCCCCAGCATTTT. Protein product: CASSLADGNQPQHF.

The sample holds a few counts of this clonotype. At one boundary the junction diverges from the germline segment, which might be a read error. The chain combines TRBV5-6 with TRBJ2-7; no firm D call. The germline gives CDR1 SGHDT, CDR2 YYEEEE. CDR3 length: 13 residues. The CDR3 DNA reads as TGTGCCACCAGCTTGGTCAGTACCTACGAGCAGTACTTC. Translation: CATSLVSTYEQYF. The entire variable domain, with the rest obtained from reference TRBV5-6 and TRBJ2-7, is as follows: DAGVTQSPTHLIKTRGQQVTLRCSPKSGHDTVSWYQQALGQGPQFIFQYYEEEERQRGNFPDRFSGHQFPNYSSELNVNALLLGDSALYLCATSLVSTYEQYFGPGTRLTVT.

The gene calls are TRBV3-1 and TRBJ2-1; D gene ambiguous. V lost 2 bases and J lost 10, with 18 bases in between. The germline CDR1 and CDR2 sequences are LGHDT and YNNKEL (reference sequence). The CDR3 runs to 15 residues. CDR3 bases: TGTGCCAGCAGCCAAAAGGGCGTAGCTGCAAGGGAGCAGTTCTTC. Protein sequence: CASSQKGVAAREQFF.

This clonotype was seen a handful of times. J is TRBJ1-4 and V is TRBV4-1, with D tentatively TRBD1 (6 bases). Germline CDR1 reads MGHRA; CDR2 reads YSYEKL. The CDR3 is 17 residues long. The ends were cut back, 4 bases at V and 3 bases at J, with 18 bases in the middle. The CDR3 coding sequence is TGCGCCAGCAGCCGAGCCCCCGCCCGGACAGCTAATGAAAAACTGTTTTTT. This encodes CASSRAPARTANEKLFF.

The chain carries TRBV3-1 and TRBJ1-2, with TRBD1 matching 9 bases. V was pared by 4 bases and J by 3 bases, with 3 bases of the junction left unmatched. The V gene's germline CDR1 is LGHDT and CDR2 YNNKEL (reference sequence). The CDR3 covers 14 residues. The DNA of the CDR3 is TGTGCCAGCAGCCTATGGGACAGGGACTATGGCTACACCTTC. This gives the protein CASSLWDRDYGYTF.

This clonotype was seen a few times. This sequence joins TRBV4-1 and TRBJ2-1; no definite D call. This CDR3 has 14 residues. Between the trimmed V and J ends, which lost 2 bases and 5 bases, there was a span of 10 bases. Germline V gene lookup returns CDR1 MGHRA and CDR2 YSYEKL. In nucleotides, the CDR3 is TGCGCCAGCAGCCAATTTGTCCTCGACAATGAGCAGTTCTTC. This gives the protein CASSQFVLDNEQFF.

In this sample, this clonotype turned up many times. The chain uses TRBV10-3 and TRBJ2-3; 7 bases align to TRBD1. Germline CDR1 and CDR2: ENHRY and SYGVKD. J was trimmed by 0 bases and V by 5 bases; bases with no gene match: 5. The CDR3 extends over 15 amino acids. The CDR3 protein is CAISPTGMSTDTQYF. The CDR3 nucleotides read TGTGCCATCAGTCCGACAGGGATGAGCACAGATACGCAGTATTTT.

The chain links TRBV3-1 to TRBJ2-6; D is possibly TRBD1 (6 bases). Germline lookup yields CDR1 LGHDT and CDR2 YNNKEL (reference sequence). The ends were cut back, 0 bases at V and 4 bases at J, with 10 bases in the middle. The CDR3 has 16 residues. The CDR3 DNA follows: TGTGCCAGCAGCCAAGAACAGGGTCCCGGGGCCAACGTCCTGACTTTC. Encoded protein: CASSQEQGPGANVLTF.

This chain uses TRBV9 with TRBJ2-3; D gene ambiguous. V gave up 0 bases and J gave up 3 bases, with 8 bases separating them. The CDR3 is made up of 14 amino acids. Germline-derived CDR1 and CDR2 are SGDLS and YYNGEE. DNA for the CDR3: TGTGCCAGCAGCGTAGAACCCCAGACAGATACGCAGTATTTT. Its protein product is CASSVEPQTDTQYF.

The chain is built from TRBV12-3 or TRBV12-4 and TRBJ1-5, with a possible D match to TRBD1 (5 bases). Trimming cost V 6 bases and J 3 bases, with 12 bases left between them. This CDR3 spans 14 amino acids. CDR3 protein: CASSWDGLNQPQHF. CDR3 in DNA: TGTGCCAGCAGCTGGGACGGGCTCAATCAGCCCCAGCATTTT.

V is TRBV2 and J is TRBJ2-7; 8 nucleotides line up with TRBD1. CDR3 length equals 15 residues. V shed 5 bases and J 1 base; nucleotides not matched to a gene: 7. Looked up from germline, CDR1 is SNHLY and CDR2 is FYNNEI. The CDR3 region is CASSTVTGASYEQYF. The CDR3, as DNA: TGTGCCAGCAGTACTGTGACAGGGGCGTCCTACGAGCAGTACTTC.